This TCR beta chain appears in the sequencing data of a study of blood T cell repertoires in COVID-19 (dated by TCRdb to the early 2020s). For the wider study: The collaborator samples originated in the United States, Italy and Spain and spanned the acute and convalescent phases of COVID-19. The material from the prospective study consisted of cDNA or gDNA derived from T cells, B-cell-depleted T cells, or PBMCs. The dataset comprised deeply sampled blood TCRbeta repertoires from subjects exposed to, actively infected with, or recovered from COVID-19. The repertoires were released in a freely available public database meant as a resource for research on the immune response to SARS-CoV-2. The samples were drawn from two sources: the first 160 participants of the ongoing ImmuneRACE study, and some 1,300 subjects contributed by 6 global collaborators. Sample metadata almost always included a de-identified subject ID, COVID-19 status, age in years and sex. Where HLA class I and class II types were available, the types were taken from metadata supplied by the sample provider, not from assay-based typing. Here is what the overall study found, with its caveats: How much clinical and demographic metadata was included differed by source and by participant, and the metadata was provided uncurated.

Details on this clone: Its antigen target is currently unknown. Base qualities are not provided; no much larger clone lies one nucleotide away.

At one collaborating source in Seattle, patients were enrolled during active infection and were followed longitudinally through the course of disease. Each collaborating institution followed its own protocols to collect whole blood in K2EDTA tubes. For TCRbeta analysis, collaborator samples were shipped as frozen whole blood, as isolated PBMCs, or as DNA extracted from either sample type. V lost 6 bases and J lost 7 bases, and the count of bases not matched to a germline gene is 3. The CDR3 covers 12 residues, taking in both the cysteine and the phenylalanine. Here the CDR3 DNA is all that survives: 36 bases in frame from base 1. CDR1 and CDR2 are read off the germline V gene as SGHDN and FVKESK. TCRbeta CDR3 regions were amplified from genomic DNA by means of the immunoSEQ Assay, a bias-controlled multiplex PCR. The original methods were these. The number of nucleated cells in each sample was estimated from the amplification of reference gene primers within the assay. Sequence reads were collapsed and filtered to measure the absolute abundance of every unique TCRbeta CDR3 rearrangement. For each sample, productive Simpson clonality was calculated as the square root of Simpson's diversity index over productive rearrangements. What TCRdb holds here is the immuneACCESS table cut down to in-frame rearrangements. Part of the clones is not present; checked against another copy, under half of the missing clones reflect an unresolved V gene, and the others are unexplained. That table supplies the V and J calls and clone size; D and trimming were determined from the DNA. The sample records around 480,000 clones, around 88% of which are singletons. The ten biggest clones cover around 12% of the sample.

The receptor chain draws on TRBV14 and TRBJ1-2; 9 central nucleotides agree with TRBD1. The origin of this receptor is a woman aged 45-59 years with COVID-19, enrolled during active disease. Material: peripheral blood. In nucleotides, the sequence is TGTGCCAGCAGGGGGACAGGGTTTGGCTACACCTTC. It translates as CASRGTGFGYTF.